This T cell receptor beta chain was recovered during a study of cytomegalovirus exposure and HLA in healthy donors. There are 13 residues in the CDR3. V was shortened by 5 bases and J by 7 bases, with 12 bases between the two germline ends. The germline gives CDR1 MRHNA, CDR2 SNTAGT. General study findings and limits: One variant, a missense change in DCLRE1C, was linked in a later analysis to TCR beta V- and J-gene trimming. Earlier results showed most TCR beta V segments being productive about 90% or about 30% of the time.

Concerning this clone itself: What it binds is not known.

PCR primers comprised 60 Vbeta and 13 Jbeta primers. TCRdb's table, derived via immunoSEQ multiplex PCR, lists solely in-frame clones and lacks some. The profile shows some 190,000 clones, over 80% of them singletons. This chain connects TRBV6-4 to TRBJ2-1; no reliable D call. Source material: PBMCs. The source of this sequence is a man between 40 and 49 years old in good health and CMV-seronegative. DNA of the CDR3: TGTGCCAGCAGTTATTATCCTTCGAATGAGCAGTTCTTC. Translating gives CASSYYPSNEQFF.